These 9 T cell receptor beta chains were sequenced from one sample in a study of blood T cells in healthy people across ages. The use of a sample-barcoded 5' primer and a J-beta primer mix characterized a second PCR of roughly 6 to 11 cycles. TCRdb processed the 5' RACE reads anew with MiXCR; each CDR3 protein has one entry. The sample shows some 1.5 million distinct CDR3 sequences, 28% of them seen only once. The sequencing input was blood. The receptors originated from a woman aged 25 to 39 in good health.

This clonotype was counted only a few times. V is TRBV9 and J is TRBJ2-1; 9 bases are shared with TRBD2. The V gene's germline CDR1 is SGDLS and CDR2 YYNGEE. After removal of 0 bases from V and 3 bases from J, the junction contained 4 bases not matched to a gene. CDR3 length: 16 residues. CDR3 loop: CASSVVASGIYNEQFF. The CDR3 bases are TGTGCCAGCAGCGTAGTGGCTAGCGGGATCTACAATGAGCAGTTCTTC.

The sample holds a few counts of this clonotype. The chain recombines TRBV3-1 with TRBJ1-1; D is possibly TRBD1 (5 bases). Germline CDR1 is LGHDT and CDR2 is YNNKEL (reference sequence). This CDR3 is 15 amino acids long. Trimming stripped 3 bases from V and 6 bases from J, with 17 bases between. As DNA, the CDR3 is TGTGCCAGCAGCCAGATCGTCGGAGCGGGGCCTGAAGCTTTCTTT. It specifies CASSQIVGAGPEAFF.

V and J are TRBV7-2 and TRBJ1-1; D not resolved. Germline V gives CDR1 SGHTA, CDR2 FQGNSA. The CDR3 spans 13 residues. V lost 8 bases to trimming and J lost 0 bases, with 10 bases between them. CDR3 in DNA: TGTGCCAGCGCTGGGTGGGTGAACACTGAAGCTTTCTTT. Amino acids: CASAGWVNTEAFF.

The gene calls are TRBV18 and TRBJ1-1; no definite D call. CDR1 and CDR2 (germline): KGHSH, LQKENI. Deletions cut 0 bases from V and 1 base from J, with 3 bases between. CDR3 length: 13 residues. The CDR3 nucleotides are TGTGCCAGCTCACCACCGCCGAACACTGAAGCTTTCTTT. Encoded protein: CASSPPPNTEAFF.

The J gene is TRBJ2-1, the V gene TRBV7-2; 7 nucleotides match TRBD1. This CDR3 is 14 amino acids long. V trimming: 4 bases; J trimming: 10 bases; junction bases outside the gene matches: 10. The germline V gene encodes CDR1 SGHTA and CDR2 FQGNSA. The CDR3 sequence is CASSSSRTGDEQFF. The CDR3 region has the DNA TGTGCCAGCAGCTCAAGCCGCACAGGGGACGAGCAGTTCTTC.

This clonotype was seen only once. One end of the junction fails to match germline, which may point to a read error. CDR3 DNA: TGCACCAGCAGCTGGTTCCAAGAGACCCAGTACTTC. Residues: CTSSWFQETQYF. This chain links TRBV5-1 with TRBJ2-5; D is ambiguous. This CDR3 region has 12 residues. Germline CDR1 and CDR2: SGHRS and YFSETQ.

V is TRBV13 and J is TRBJ2-5, with D unresolved. CDR1 and CDR2 (germline): PRHDT, FYEKMQ (reference sequence). CDR3 length: 14 amino acids. Trimming removed 0 bases at V and 1 base at J, with 6 bases between. The CDR3 DNA reads TGTGCCAGCAGCTTAGGTGAAGTCCAAGAGACCCAGTACTTC. Protein sequence: CASSLGEVQETQYF. The entire variable domain, with the rest obtained from reference TRBV13 and TRBJ2-5, is as follows: AAGVIQSPRHLIKEKRETATLKCYPIPRHDTVYWYQQGPGQDPQFLISFYEKMQSDKGSIPDRFSAQQFSDYHSELNMSSLELGDSALYFCASSLGEVQETQYFGPGTRLLVL.

The chain joins TRBV2 to TRBJ1-5, with 7 bases that match TRBD1. V gave up 6 bases and J gave up 5 bases; unmatched junction bases: 10. Germline CDR1 SNHLY, CDR2 FYNNEI. There are 15 residues in the CDR3. CDR3 nucleotides: TGTGCCAGCAGCCTACAGGGGCGCAGGGATCAGCCCCAGCATTTT. The encoded protein is CASSLQGRRDQPQHF.

The chain links TRBV12-3 or TRBV12-4 to TRBJ2-5, with D possibly TRBD2 on 6 matching bases. The J call is in doubt because the DNA end fits TRBJ2-7 better. The CDR3 covers 16 residues. CDR3 residues: CASSLVRPSEDYEQYF. The CDR3 DNA is TGTGCCAGCAGTTTAGTGAGGCCTAGCGAGGACTACGAGCAGTACTTC.